The 25 T cell receptor beta chains below were found in one sample sequenced in a study of blood T cell repertoires in COVID-19. Profiling relied on immunoSEQ multiplex PCR, and the TCRdb table lists in-frame clones only, not all of them. The data contain 250,000 to 300,000 clones, approximately 90% of them seen just once; the ten biggest clones take up 2% to 2.5%. The source material was PBMCs or T cells enriched from blood (not recorded which). Source of these receptors: a woman between 35 and 50 years old with acute COVID-19.

The chain employs TRBV4-1 and TRBJ2-5; the match to TRBD1 covers 7 bases. Trimming cost V 7 bases and J 3 bases; bases outside gene matches: 14. CDR1 is MGHRA and CDR2 is YSYEKL in the germline V gene. This CDR3 contains 16 residues. DNA of the CDR3: TGCGCCAGCACCTACCGACAGGGTTGGGCAAAAGAGACCCAGTACTTC. This gives the protein CASTYRQGWAKETQYF.

The chain recombines TRBV27 with TRBJ2-3; D is unclear. The CDR3 loop spans 13 amino acids. V shed 6 bases and J shed 6 bases, with 13 bases lying between them. Germline V gene lookup returns CDR1 MNHEY and CDR2 SMNVEV (reference sequence). The CDR3 protein is CASRSPGFDTQYF. The CDR3 DNA is TGTGCCAGCAGGTCGCCCGGTTTCGATACGCAGTATTTT.

This clone was seen only a few times. This chain links TRBV30 with TRBJ1-3, with D maybe TRBD1 (5 bases). The CDR3 is made up of 15 amino acids. V was cut by 5 bases and J by 0 bases, with 14 bases left in between. CDR1 and CDR2 (germline): GTSNPN, SVGIG (reference sequence). CDR3 in DNA: TGTGCCTGGGCCCCGCGGGGCAGCTCTGGAAACACCATATATTTT. Protein sequence: CAWAPRGSSGNTIYF.

This clone was seen only once. The chain is built from TRBV13 and TRBJ1-3, with 10 nucleotides matching TRBD1. The V gene end was trimmed by 5 bases and the J gene end by 2 bases; junction bases not matched to a gene: 3. CDR1 and CDR2 from the germline V gene are PRHDT and FYEKMQ (reference sequence). This CDR3 spans 15 amino acids. This CDR3 reads CASSPDRGPGNTIYF. In nucleotides, the CDR3 is TGTGCCAGCAGCCCCGACAGGGGGCCTGGAAACACCATATATTTT.

V gene TRBV6-5 combines with J gene TRBJ1-5; no clear D gene. Between the trimmed V and J ends, which lost 8 bases and 0 bases, there was a span of 5 bases. There are 12 residues in the CDR3. Per germline, CDR1 MNHEY and CDR2 SVGAGI. As DNA, the CDR3 is TGTGCCAGCTTCTCTAGCAATCAGCCCCAGCATTTT. As protein: CASFSSNQPQHF.

This clone occurred once. V usage is TRBV3-1 (or the pseudogene TRBV3-2) and J usage is TRBJ2-1; D unclear. With 7 bases removed from V and 1 base from J, the gap between germline ends came to 17 bases. The CDR3 is made up of 16 amino acids. CDR1 and CDR2 (germline): LGHDT, YNNKEL (reference sequence). CDR3 coding DNA: TGTGCCAGCAACTCCTTCACCGGGTCGTCCTACAATGAGCAGTTCTTC. Amino acids: CASNSFTGSSYNEQFF.

The chain has TRBV10-3 and TRBJ1-1; D is ambiguous. The CDR3 is made up of 12 amino acids. The ends were cut back, 6 bases at V and 4 bases at J, with 9 bases in the middle. Germline-derived CDR1 and CDR2 are ENHRY and SYGVKD. The CDR3, as DNA: TGTGCCATCAGGGATGGGCTCACTGAAGCTTTCTTT. Its translation is CAIRDGLTEAFF.

V is TRBV21-1 and J is TRBJ2-3; the table assigns TRBD1, which was not confirmed against the DNA. TRBV21-1 is given as a pseudogene. This CDR3 region has 15 residues. The CDR3 nucleotides read TGTGCCAGCATCGGGGGGGACAGGGCGACAGATACGCAGTATTTT. Translation: CASIGGDRATDTQYF.

The V call is TRBV6-5, the J call TRBJ1-2, with D tentatively TRBD1 (5 bases). The CDR3 covers 14 residues. V lost 5 bases and J 1 base, leaving 11 bases between the germline ends. The germline CDR1 and CDR2 sequences are MNHEY and SVGAGI. CDR3 sequence: CASSPNGGNYGYTF. The DNA for the CDR3 is TGTGCCAGCAGTCCTAACGGGGGTAACTATGGCTACACCTTC.

The chain joins TRBV3-1 (or the pseudogene TRBV3-2) to TRBJ2-3, with 9 bases lining up with TRBD1. The germline V gene has CDR1 LGHDT and CDR2 YNNKEL (reference sequence). The CDR3 spans 14 residues. Unmatched junction bases numbered 1, after V lost 5 bases and J lost 1 base. DNA for the CDR3: TGTGCCAGCAGCTGGACAGGGGGCACAGATACGCAGTATTTT. Residues: CASSWTGGTDTQYF.

This clone was observed once. The chain joins TRBV19 to TRBJ2-1, with a possible D match to TRBD2 (7 bases). Per the germline V gene, CDR1 is LNHDA and CDR2 is SQIVND (reference sequence). V gave up 6 bases and J gave up 4 bases, with 10 bases separating them. The CDR3 contains 13 residues. Here the CDR3 DNA reads TGTGCCAGTAGAGGGGGGGGTTACAATGAGCAGTTCTTC. It translates to CASRGGGYNEQFF.

This chain joins TRBV7-9 and TRBJ2-3, with D perhaps TRBD1 (5 bases). Trimming shortened V by 0 bases and J by 2 bases, and 15 bases separated the two germline ends. The CDR3 is 17 residues long. Germline V gene data show CDR1 as SEHNR and CDR2 as FQNEAQ (reference sequence). The DNA for the CDR3 is TGTGCCAGCAGCTTAGCTGGATGGGGCCAGGTCACAGATACGCAGTATTTT. It yields the protein CASSLAGWGQVTDTQYF.

The chain recombines TRBV27 with TRBJ2-3; a weak D match, TRBD2 (5 bases). Trimming took off 6 bases at V and 1 base at J, with 17 bases between the two ends. Germline V CDR1 and CDR2: MNHEY, SMNVEV (reference sequence). The length of the CDR3 is 16 residues. In DNA, the CDR3 is TGTGCCAGCAGCCCCCAAAGCGGCTATGGCACAGATACGCAGTATTTT. It translates to CASSPQSGYGTDTQYF.

The J gene is TRBJ2-1, the V gene TRBV9; TRBD2 aligns across 15 bases. There are 18 residues in the CDR3. Looked up from germline, CDR1 is SGDLS and CDR2 is YYNGEE. V lost 4 bases and J lost 6; bases outside the gene matches: 11. The CDR3 nucleotides are TGTGCCAGCAGCACCCAATCGGGGACTAGCGGGGGGACCAATGAGCAGTTCTTC. It is translated as CASSTQSGTSGGTNEQFF.

This clone is a singleton in its sample. The chain has TRBV5-6 and TRBJ2-5; 9 bases fit TRBD2. CDR3 length: 17 residues. Looked up from germline, CDR1 is SGHDT and CDR2 is YYEEEE. Losses at the gene ends were 0 bases for V and 9 bases for J; bases not matched to a gene: 15. The CDR3 protein is CASSLAVLAGPLGAQYF. Here the CDR3 DNA reads TGTGCCAGCAGCTTGGCAGTTCTAGCGGGGCCCCTAGGGGCCCAGTACTTC.

V is TRBV3-1 (or the pseudogene TRBV3-2) and J is TRBJ2-5; 8 bases map to TRBD2. V trimming: 4 bases; J trimming: 9 bases; junction bases outside the gene matches: 7. The CDR3 covers 13 residues. Per germline, CDR1 LGHDT and CDR2 YNNKEL (reference sequence). CDR3 in amino acids: CASSRSGDGSQYF. The CDR3, as DNA: TGTGCCAGCAGCCGTAGCGGGGACGGGTCCCAGTACTTC.

V is TRBV15 and J is TRBJ1-2; maybe TRBD1 (5 bases). Germline loops: CDR1 LNHNV, CDR2 YYDKDF (reference sequence). The CDR3 contains 15 residues. Deletions cut 4 bases from V and 0 bases from J, with 12 bases between. CDR3: CATSTGQSSNYGYTF. As DNA, the CDR3 is TGTGCCACCAGCACAGGGCAATCTTCTAACTATGGCTACACCTTC.

This chain uses TRBV9 with TRBJ2-2, with 10 bases that match TRBD2. V was pared by 4 bases and J by 3 bases, with 9 bases of the junction left unmatched. The CDR3 covers 17 residues. Germline loops: CDR1 SGDLS, CDR2 YYNGEE. The DNA for the CDR3 is TGTGCCAGCAGCTCCAGAAAGCGGGGGGGTGACACCGGGGAGCTGTTTTTT. It is translated as CASSSRKRGGDTGELFF.

This chain links TRBV19 with TRBJ1-1; D is perhaps TRBD1 (5 bases). The CDR3 covers 18 residues. Germline V gives CDR1 LNHDA, CDR2 SQIVND (reference sequence). Between the trimmed V and J ends, which lost 7 bases and 1 base, there was a span of 25 bases. In DNA form, the CDR3 reads TGTGCCAGTACCGGGGGTGGGGGACCCTACTCGGGGAACACTGAAGCTTTCTTT. Translating gives CASTGGGGPYSGNTEAFF.

CDR3 sequence (DNA): TGTGCCAGTAGTATCTCGAGGGCGTCTAATGAGCAGTTCTTC. It specifies CASSISRASNEQFF. The chain carries TRBV19 and TRBJ2-1, with D possibly TRBD2 on 5 matching bases. The CDR3 has 14 amino acids. Germline V lookup: CDR1 LNHDA, CDR2 SQIVND (reference sequence). The V end lost 3 bases, the J end lost 7 bases, and 13 bases lay between the germline ends.

V is TRBV7-6 and J is TRBJ2-6; 9 bases fit TRBD1. In germline, CDR1 is SGHVS, CDR2 FNYEAQ. This CDR3 spans 20 amino acids. With V trimmed by 5 bases and J by 1 base, 15 bases remained unmatched. The CDR3 DNA follows: TGTGCCAGCAGCGACCCCGAGGAAGGACAGGGGAAATCTGGGGCCAACGTCCTGACTTTC. This encodes CASSDPEEGQGKSGANVLTF.

This sequence joins TRBV6-6 and TRBJ1-5; 7 bases map to TRBD1. The CDR3 runs 13 residues. Germline V gene lookup returns CDR1 MNHNY and CDR2 SVGAGI (reference sequence). Losses at the gene ends were 6 bases for V and 7 bases for J; bases not matched to a gene: 6. CDR3 DNA sequence: TGTGCCAGCAGGGGGGACAGAATACAGCCCCAGCATTTT. This encodes CASRGDRIQPQHF.

V gene TRBV28 combines with J gene TRBJ1-3; 8 positions agree with TRBD1. CDR1 MDHEN and CDR2 SYDVKM come from the germline V gene. The V segment lost 6 bases and the J segment 6 bases; nucleotides outside the gene matches: 7. This CDR3 is built from 14 residues. CDR3 protein: CASRTRQGQNTIYF. In DNA, the CDR3 is TGTGCCAGCAGGACCCGACAGGGGCAAAACACCATATATTTT.

The genes are TRBV3-1 (or the pseudogene TRBV3-2) and TRBJ1-1; 7 positions match TRBD1. The CDR3 extends over 14 amino acids. The J segment lost 2 bases and the V segment lost 5 bases, leaving 5 bases of the junction unmatched. CDR1 is LGHDT and CDR2 is YNNKEL in the germline V gene (reference sequence). The CDR3 DNA reads TGTGCCAGCAGCAACCGGGACAGAAACACTGAAGCTTTCTTT. This sequence encodes CASSNRDRNTEAFF.

CDR3 amino acids: CASSFSGGAGYEQYF. Here the CDR3 DNA reads TGTGCCAGCAGCTTTTCGGGGGGCGCAGGCTACGAGCAGTACTTC. The V and J genes are TRBV5-4 and TRBJ2-7, with D perhaps TRBD2 (7 bases). In germline, CDR1 is SGHNT, CDR2 YYREEE (reference sequence). The CDR3 is made up of 15 amino acids. Trimming stripped 2 bases from V and 3 bases from J, with 15 bases between.